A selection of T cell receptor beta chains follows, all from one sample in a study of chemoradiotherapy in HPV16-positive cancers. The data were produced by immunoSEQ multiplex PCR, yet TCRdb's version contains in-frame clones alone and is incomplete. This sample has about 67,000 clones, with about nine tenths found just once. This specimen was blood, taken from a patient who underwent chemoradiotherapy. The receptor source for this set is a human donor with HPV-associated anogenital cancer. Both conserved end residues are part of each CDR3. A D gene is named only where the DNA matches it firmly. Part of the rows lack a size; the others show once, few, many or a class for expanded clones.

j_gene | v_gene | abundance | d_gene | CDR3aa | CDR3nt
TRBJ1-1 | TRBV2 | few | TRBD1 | CASGTGSHTEAFF | TGTGCCAGCGGGACAGGGAGCCACACTGAAGCTTTCTTT
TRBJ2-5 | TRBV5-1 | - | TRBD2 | CASKPGPGGRIETQYF | TGCGCCAGCAAGCCTGGCCCGGGGGGGCGTATAGAGACCCAGTACTTC
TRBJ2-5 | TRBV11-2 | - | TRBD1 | CASSLVPGGYSETQYF | TGTGCCAGCAGCTTAGTCCCAGGGGGCTATTCGGAGACCCAGTACTTC
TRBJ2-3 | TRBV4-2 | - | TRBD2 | CASSQDPWTSGRASSTDTQYF | TGTGCCAGCAGCCAAGATCCATGGACTAGCGGGAGGGCCTCTAGCACAGATACGCAGTATTTT
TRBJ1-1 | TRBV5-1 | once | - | CASSLDRTEAFF | TGCGCCAGCAGCTTAGACCGCACTGAAGCTTTCTTT
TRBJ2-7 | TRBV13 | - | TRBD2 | CASSSRLADYEQYF | TGTGCCAGCAGCTCCCGACTAGCGGACTACGAGCAGTACTTC
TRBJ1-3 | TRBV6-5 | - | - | CASCPRRAGNTIYF | TGTGCCAGCTGCCCGCGGCGGGCTGGAAACACCATATATTTT
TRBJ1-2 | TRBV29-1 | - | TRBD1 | CSVEFGTGYGYTF | TGCAGCGTTGAATTCGGGACAGGCTATGGCTACACCTTC
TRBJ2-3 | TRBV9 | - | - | CASSVESSTDTQYF | TGTGCCAGCAGCGTAGAATCTTCCACAGATACGCAGTATTTT
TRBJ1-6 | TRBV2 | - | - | CASSDYGPHLGNSPLHF | TGTGCCAGCAGTGATTACGGACCTCACCTTGGTAATTCACCCCTCCACTTT
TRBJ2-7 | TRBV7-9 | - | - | CASSSESSGQYF | TGTGCCAGCAGCTCGGAGTCCTCTGGGCAGTACTTC
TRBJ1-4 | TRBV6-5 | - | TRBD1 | CASRSTGLANEKLFF | TGTGCCAGCAGATCGACAGGGCTGGCTAATGAAAAACTGTTTTTT
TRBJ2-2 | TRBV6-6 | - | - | CASSYRESGELFF | TGTGCCAGCAGTTACAGGGAGTCCGGGGAGCTGTTTTTT
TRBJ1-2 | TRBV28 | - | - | CASSLGSANYGNTF | TGTGCCAGCAGTTTAGGTAGTGCTAACTATGGCAACACCTTC
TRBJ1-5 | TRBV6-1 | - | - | CASSEQGLNQPQHF | TGTGCCAGCAGTGAACAGGGGCTCAATCAGCCCCAGCATTTT
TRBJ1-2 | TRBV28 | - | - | CASSFRYGYTF | TGTGCCAGCAGTTTTCGCTATGGCTACACCTTC
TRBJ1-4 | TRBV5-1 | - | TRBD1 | CASSTEGAREKLFF | TGCGCCAGCAGCACCGAGGGGGCGAGAGAAAAACTGTTTTTT
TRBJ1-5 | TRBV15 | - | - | CATSRDLGAGNQPQHF | TGTGCCACCAGCAGAGATCTAGGGGCGGGCAATCAGCCCCAGCATTTT
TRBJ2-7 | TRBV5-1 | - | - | CASSLGQGPYEQYF | TGCGCCAGCAGCTTGGGGCAGGGCCCGTACGAGCAGTACTTC
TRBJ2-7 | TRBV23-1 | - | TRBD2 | CASSLKTSGGPYEQYF | TGCGCCAGCAGTCTCAAGACTAGCGGGGGGCCCTACGAGCAGTACTTC
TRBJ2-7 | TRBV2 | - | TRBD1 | CASSLTGSYEQYF | TGTGCCAGCAGTCTGACAGGGTCCTACGAGCAGTACTTC
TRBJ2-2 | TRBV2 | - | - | CASSVNSWVDTEVRTAVGELFF | TGTGCCAGCAGTGTAAATAGCTGGGTCGACACTGAGGTTCGGACGGCGGTCGGGGAGCTGTTTTTT
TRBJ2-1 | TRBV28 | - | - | CASSFRLGSLAKYNEQFF | TGTGCCAGCAGTTTCCGTTTAGGGAGCCTAGCCAAATACAATGAGCAGTTCTTC
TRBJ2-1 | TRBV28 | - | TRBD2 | CASSLRQEAGTYNEQFF | TGTGCCAGCAGTCTTCGTCAAGAAGCGGGGACCTACAATGAGCAGTTCTTC
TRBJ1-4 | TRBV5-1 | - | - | CASSLGGVSEKLFF | TGCGCCAGCAGCTTGGGCGGGGTGAGTGAAAAACTGTTTTTT
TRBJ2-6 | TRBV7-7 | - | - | CASSPYSSGANVLTF | TGTGCTAGCAGCCCCTACAGCTCTGGGGCCAACGTCCTGACTTTC
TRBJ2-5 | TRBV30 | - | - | CAWSRETQYF | TGTGCCTGGAGTCGAGAGACCCAGTACTTC
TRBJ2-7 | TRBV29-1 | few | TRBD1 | CSVIRDRGNEQYF | TGCAGCGTTATCCGGGACAGGGGGAACGAGCAGTACTTC
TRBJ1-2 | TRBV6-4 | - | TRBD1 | CASSPGQGATEGYTF | TGTGCCAGCAGCCCGGGACAGGGGGCGACGGAGGGCTACACCTTC
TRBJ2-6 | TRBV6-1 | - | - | CASKTGQSGANVLTF | TGTGCCAGTAAGACCGGGCAATCTGGGGCCAACGTCCTGACTTTC